The 12 T cell receptor beta chains reported below all come from one sample, sequenced in a study of T cell responses to AZD1222 COVID-19 vaccine (TCRdb year 2021). In the paper's terms, the time point label means: baseline before first vaccination. The library was prepared using the immunoSEQ multiplex PCR assay. Not all clones reach the TCRdb copy of this immuneACCESS table, which keeps in-frame sequences only. Checked studies attribute under half of the gap to unresolved V genes and leave the rest unexplained. Across this sample there are about 97,000 clones, with nearly 90% seen only once. The top ten constitute less than 3% of the sample. Sequences were derived from peripheral blood, sampled on day 0 of AZD1222 vaccination. The receptors were gathered from an adult in good health.

This chain links TRBV11-3 with TRBJ2-1; 8 nucleotides match TRBD2. The CDR3 contains 15 residues. Trimming cost V 3 bases and J 9 bases; bases outside gene matches: 10. Germline CDR1 reads SGHNT; CDR2 reads YENEEA. The CDR3 region has the DNA TGTGCCAGCAGCTTGCGGGGGGCGGTTGAGGGTGAGCAGTTCTTC. Its translation is CASSLRGAVEGEQFF.

The chain is built from TRBV30 and TRBJ1-3, with D unclear. Trimming pared 0 bases from V and 0 bases from J, leaving 6 bases between. This CDR3 is 14 amino acids long. CDR1 GTSNPN and CDR2 SVGIG come from the germline V gene (reference sequence). The DNA of the CDR3 is TGTGCCTGGAGTGTAGGGCTCTCTGGAAACACCATATATTTT. The encoded protein is CAWSVGLSGNTIYF.

CDR3 sequence reads: CASSQAGGANTGELFF. The CDR3 nucleotides read TGTGCCAGCAGCCAAGCCGGGGGGGCGAACACCGGGGAGCTGTTTTTT. The chain carries TRBV3-1 (or the pseudogene TRBV3-2) and TRBJ2-2; 8 bases are shared with TRBD2. The length of the CDR3 is 16 residues. CDR1 LGHDT and CDR2 YNNKEL come from the germline V gene (reference sequence). V lost 1 base, J lost 0 bases, and 1 base stayed unmatched.

The rearrangement uses TRBV5-6 and TRBJ2-2; maybe TRBD2 (6 bases). Germline V CDR1 and CDR2: SGHDT, YYEEEE. The CDR3 has 15 amino acids. Trimming stripped 2 bases from V and 4 bases from J, with 12 bases between. The CDR3 protein is CASSFWRGPTGELFF. The CDR3 coding sequence is TGTGCCAGCAGCTTTTGGCGGGGACCCACCGGGGAGCTGTTTTTT.

This clone is categorized as medium-sized. This sequence joins TRBV5-1 and TRBJ1-2; TRBD1 might be the D (5 bases). CDR1 and CDR2 from the germline V gene are SGHRS and YFSETQ. V was shortened by 1 base and J by 4 bases, with 14 bases between the two germline ends. The CDR3 sequence is 15 residues long. CDR3 loop: CASSLWSGPGYGYTF. The CDR3 DNA is TGCGCCAGCAGCTTGTGGTCGGGACCTGGCTATGGCTACACCTTC.

J is TRBJ1-5 and V is TRBV19; TRBD1 aligns across 8 bases. The germline V gene has CDR1 LNHDA and CDR2 SQIVND (reference sequence). The CDR3 is 17 residues long. V shed 4 bases, J shed 0 bases, and the junction held 8 bases outside the gene matches. The CDR3 region has the DNA TGTGCCAGTAGTAGACGGACAGGGACTTATAGCAATCAGCCCCAGCATTTT. Translating gives CASSRRTGTYSNQPQHF.

The rearrangement links TRBV6-2 or TRBV6-3 to TRBJ2-7; D gene unclear. Trimming took 2 bases from V and 0 from J, leaving 8 bases between them. In germline, CDR1 is MNHEY, CDR2 SVGEGT. This CDR3 region has 14 residues. The DNA for the CDR3 is TGTGCCAGCAGTTACGAGCAGAACTCCTACGAGCAGTACTTC. It translates to CASSYEQNSYEQYF.

CDR3 loop: CASSPDRKAPYEQYF. CDR3 nucleotides: TGTGCCAGCAGCCCCGACAGAAAAGCACCCTACGAGCAGTACTTC. The J gene is TRBJ2-7, the V gene TRBV7-2, with D possibly TRBD1 on 5 matching bases. V was clipped by 5 bases and J by 2 bases, with 16 bases between them. CDR3 size: 15 residues. The germline V gene has CDR1 SGHTA and CDR2 FQGNSA.

This sequence joins TRBV7-8 and TRBJ1-4; D possibly corresponds to TRBD1 (6 bases). Germline V gene data show CDR1 as SGHVS and CDR2 as FQNEAQ. The CDR3 runs 15 residues. V lost 4 bases and J lost 3, with 12 bases in between. The CDR3 here is CASSSRGGANEKLFF. CDR3 in DNA: TGTGCCAGCAGCTCAAGGGGGGGAGCTAATGAAAAACTGTTTTTT.

The chain carries TRBV6-5 and TRBJ1-2; TRBD1 aligns across 7 bases. Germline trimming cut 5 bases from V and 7 bases from J; bases unmatched to any gene: 1. The length of the CDR3 is 11 residues. Germline assignment: CDR1 MNHEY and CDR2 SVGAGI. The CDR3 reads CASSQGVGYTF. The CDR3 nucleotides read TGTGCCAGCAGTCAGGGGGTTGGCTACACCTTC.

This chain connects TRBV6-4 to TRBJ2-1; D not certain. Germline-derived CDR1 and CDR2 are MRHNA and SNTAGT. Trimming shortened V by 0 bases and J by 3 bases, and 9 bases separated the two germline ends. This CDR3 spans 15 amino acids. The CDR3: CASSDSGGDYNEQFF. The CDR3 DNA reads TGTGCCAGCAGTGACTCGGGCGGTGACTACAATGAGCAGTTCTTC.

This chain joins TRBV7-9 and TRBJ2-1, with no clear D. The CDR3 has 12 residues. Germline V CDR1 and CDR2: SEHNR, FQNEAQ (reference sequence). Deletions cut 1 base from V and 6 bases from J, with 4 bases between. The CDR3 DNA sequence: TGTGCCAGCAGCTTAGTCAGCAATGAGCAGTTCTTC. Its protein product is CASSLVSNEQFF.